The sample holds many counts of the clone carrying this TCR beta chain. No antigen is known for it. RNA transcripts yielded amplified TCR beta CDR3 regions. The TCR CDR3 first-round RT-PCR relied on the HTBI primer set. Each CDR3 protein is one row after TCRdb ran MiXCR on the multiplex PCR reads. Of 400,000 to 500,000 distinct CDR3 sequences detected, 13% to 15% appear once; the ten largest clones hold 15% to 20%. Extraction of PBMCs used 8 to 10 ml of fresh peripheral blood. This entry belongs to a study of T cells in Graves' hyperthyroidism and ophthalmopathy. Findings and limits, study-wide: Progression to ophthalmopathy was predicted a median of 6.5 months early.

Germline trimming cut 6 bases from V and 5 bases from J; bases unmatched to any gene: 10. The CDR3 spans 16 residues. Sequencing was carried out using blood. The genes are TRBV12-3 or TRBV12-4 and TRBJ1-5, with 10 bases lining up with TRBD1. The origin of this receptor is a woman younger than 35 with Graves' hyperthyroidism. In DNA form, the CDR3 reads TGTGCCAGCAGCCTTAGCGGGACAGGGGATGATCAGCCCCAGCATTTT. It encodes CASSLSGTGDDQPQHF.